This T cell receptor (beta chain) came from a study of neurological immune-mediated disorders. On the study more broadly: Relapsing-remitting disease was seen in about 90% of the roughly 35 multiple sclerosis patients, and secondary progressive disease was seen in 3. Study-level results: Falling below healthy controls, multiple sclerosis showed the least TCR clonal expansion, while HTLV-1-associated myelopathy showed the most.

This clonotype was seen repeatedly, ten times or more. Antigen unknown. TCRdb re-derived calls from the 5' RACE reads in MiXCR, one entry per CDR3 protein. This sample has roughly 43,000 distinct CDR3 sequences, with about 1.8% found just once. The clonotype comes from a woman aged 35 to 49 with multiple sclerosis. Sequencing was carried out using PBMCs.

The CDR3 sequence: CASSQEDRGTEAFF. The DNA of the CDR3 is TGTGCCAGCAGCCAAGAGGACAGAGGAACTGAAGCTTTCTTT. The V and J genes are TRBV3-1 and TRBJ1-1, with D possibly being TRBD1 (6 bases). Germline loops: CDR1 LGHDT, CDR2 YNNKEL (reference sequence). The CDR3 is 14 residues long. V was shortened by 0 bases and J by 5 bases, with 10 bases between the two germline ends.